This TCR beta chain derives from a study of control samples from healthy donors and cancer patients. Repertoires were generated with immunoSEQ multiplex PCR, while TCRdb's copy carries only in-frame clones and drops some. This repertoire shows 20,000 or so clones, approximately 90% found once; its top ten account for 8% to 10%. Germline V CDR1 and CDR2: SEHNR, FQNEAQ (reference sequence). Between the trimmed V and J ends, which lost 5 bases and 5 bases, there was a span of 3 bases. The CDR3 is 11 residues long. Input material: PBMCs. This clonotype was sampled from an older woman with head and neck cancer. The J gene is TRBJ1-4, the V gene TRBV7-9; D unclear. In DNA, the CDR3 is TGTGCCAGCAGCCAGAATGAAAAACTGTTTTTT. The encoded protein is CASSQNEKLFF.